The table lists the clone carrying this T cell receptor (beta chain) with many counts. Its antigen is unidentified. The sample belongs to a study of T cell repertoires in cytomegalovirus infection. Overall study context: It can be stated that public TCR beta signatures indicated CMV infection as well as a matching HLA type. Study-wide findings and caveats: Cumulative frequency (of public TCR beta family members) identified carriers of CMV plus the relevant HLA. There were HLA-C-restricted CMV-specific TCR beta clonotypes dominating the ex vivo response.

Germline assignment: CDR1 SGDLS and CDR2 YYNGEE. The CDR3 is 17 residues long. The ends lost 2 bases at V and 2 bases at J; junction bases unmatched: 5. From the reads, TCRdb called clonotypes with MiXCR, one entry per CDR3 protein. Here the sample spans about 110,000 distinct CDR3 sequences, roughly 9.1% being singletons. Sequencing was carried out using PBMCs, sequenced either directly or after in vitro stimulation (not recorded which). The chain uses TRBV9 and TRBJ2-5; 14 bases line up with TRBD2. This clonotype was sampled from a human donor in good health (CMV status not recorded). Some clones in this sample may be carry-over from other donors' samples. CDR3 DNA sequence: TGTGCCAGCAGCGTCAGACTAGCGGGAGGGGGGCAAGAGACCCAGTACTTC. Translating it yields CASSVRLAGGGQETQYF.